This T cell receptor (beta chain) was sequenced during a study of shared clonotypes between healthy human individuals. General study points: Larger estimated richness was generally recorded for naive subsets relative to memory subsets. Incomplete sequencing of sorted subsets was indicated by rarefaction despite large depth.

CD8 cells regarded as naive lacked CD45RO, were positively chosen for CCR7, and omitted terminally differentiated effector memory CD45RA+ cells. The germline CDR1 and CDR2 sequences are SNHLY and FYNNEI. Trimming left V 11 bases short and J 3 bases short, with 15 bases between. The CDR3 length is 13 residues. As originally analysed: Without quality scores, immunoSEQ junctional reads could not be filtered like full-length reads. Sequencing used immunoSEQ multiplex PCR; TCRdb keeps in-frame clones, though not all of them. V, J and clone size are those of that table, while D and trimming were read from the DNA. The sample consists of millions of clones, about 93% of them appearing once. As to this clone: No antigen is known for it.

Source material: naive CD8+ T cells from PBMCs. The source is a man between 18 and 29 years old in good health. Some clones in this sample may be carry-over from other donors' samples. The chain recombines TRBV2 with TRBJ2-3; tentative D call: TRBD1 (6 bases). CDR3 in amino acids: CAEQGVGTDTQYF. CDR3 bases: TGTGCCGAACAGGGAGTTGGTACAGATACGCAGTATTTT.